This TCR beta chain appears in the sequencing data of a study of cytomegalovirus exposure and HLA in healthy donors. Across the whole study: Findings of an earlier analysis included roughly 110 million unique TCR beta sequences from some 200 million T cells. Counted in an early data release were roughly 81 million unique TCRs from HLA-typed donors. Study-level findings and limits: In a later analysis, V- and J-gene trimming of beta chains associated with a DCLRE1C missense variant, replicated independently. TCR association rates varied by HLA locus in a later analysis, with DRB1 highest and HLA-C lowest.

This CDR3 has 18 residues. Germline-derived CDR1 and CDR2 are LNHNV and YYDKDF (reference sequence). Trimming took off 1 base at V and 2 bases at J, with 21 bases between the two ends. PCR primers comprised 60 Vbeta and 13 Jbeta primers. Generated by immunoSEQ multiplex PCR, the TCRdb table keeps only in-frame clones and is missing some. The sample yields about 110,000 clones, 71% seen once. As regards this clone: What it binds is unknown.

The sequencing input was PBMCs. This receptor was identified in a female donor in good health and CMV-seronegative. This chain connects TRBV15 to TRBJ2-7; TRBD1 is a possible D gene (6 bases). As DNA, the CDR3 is TGTGCCACCAGCAGAGGCGACGGGTCCGGGACAAGGGCCTACGAGCAGTACTTC. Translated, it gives CATSRGDGSGTRAYEQYF.